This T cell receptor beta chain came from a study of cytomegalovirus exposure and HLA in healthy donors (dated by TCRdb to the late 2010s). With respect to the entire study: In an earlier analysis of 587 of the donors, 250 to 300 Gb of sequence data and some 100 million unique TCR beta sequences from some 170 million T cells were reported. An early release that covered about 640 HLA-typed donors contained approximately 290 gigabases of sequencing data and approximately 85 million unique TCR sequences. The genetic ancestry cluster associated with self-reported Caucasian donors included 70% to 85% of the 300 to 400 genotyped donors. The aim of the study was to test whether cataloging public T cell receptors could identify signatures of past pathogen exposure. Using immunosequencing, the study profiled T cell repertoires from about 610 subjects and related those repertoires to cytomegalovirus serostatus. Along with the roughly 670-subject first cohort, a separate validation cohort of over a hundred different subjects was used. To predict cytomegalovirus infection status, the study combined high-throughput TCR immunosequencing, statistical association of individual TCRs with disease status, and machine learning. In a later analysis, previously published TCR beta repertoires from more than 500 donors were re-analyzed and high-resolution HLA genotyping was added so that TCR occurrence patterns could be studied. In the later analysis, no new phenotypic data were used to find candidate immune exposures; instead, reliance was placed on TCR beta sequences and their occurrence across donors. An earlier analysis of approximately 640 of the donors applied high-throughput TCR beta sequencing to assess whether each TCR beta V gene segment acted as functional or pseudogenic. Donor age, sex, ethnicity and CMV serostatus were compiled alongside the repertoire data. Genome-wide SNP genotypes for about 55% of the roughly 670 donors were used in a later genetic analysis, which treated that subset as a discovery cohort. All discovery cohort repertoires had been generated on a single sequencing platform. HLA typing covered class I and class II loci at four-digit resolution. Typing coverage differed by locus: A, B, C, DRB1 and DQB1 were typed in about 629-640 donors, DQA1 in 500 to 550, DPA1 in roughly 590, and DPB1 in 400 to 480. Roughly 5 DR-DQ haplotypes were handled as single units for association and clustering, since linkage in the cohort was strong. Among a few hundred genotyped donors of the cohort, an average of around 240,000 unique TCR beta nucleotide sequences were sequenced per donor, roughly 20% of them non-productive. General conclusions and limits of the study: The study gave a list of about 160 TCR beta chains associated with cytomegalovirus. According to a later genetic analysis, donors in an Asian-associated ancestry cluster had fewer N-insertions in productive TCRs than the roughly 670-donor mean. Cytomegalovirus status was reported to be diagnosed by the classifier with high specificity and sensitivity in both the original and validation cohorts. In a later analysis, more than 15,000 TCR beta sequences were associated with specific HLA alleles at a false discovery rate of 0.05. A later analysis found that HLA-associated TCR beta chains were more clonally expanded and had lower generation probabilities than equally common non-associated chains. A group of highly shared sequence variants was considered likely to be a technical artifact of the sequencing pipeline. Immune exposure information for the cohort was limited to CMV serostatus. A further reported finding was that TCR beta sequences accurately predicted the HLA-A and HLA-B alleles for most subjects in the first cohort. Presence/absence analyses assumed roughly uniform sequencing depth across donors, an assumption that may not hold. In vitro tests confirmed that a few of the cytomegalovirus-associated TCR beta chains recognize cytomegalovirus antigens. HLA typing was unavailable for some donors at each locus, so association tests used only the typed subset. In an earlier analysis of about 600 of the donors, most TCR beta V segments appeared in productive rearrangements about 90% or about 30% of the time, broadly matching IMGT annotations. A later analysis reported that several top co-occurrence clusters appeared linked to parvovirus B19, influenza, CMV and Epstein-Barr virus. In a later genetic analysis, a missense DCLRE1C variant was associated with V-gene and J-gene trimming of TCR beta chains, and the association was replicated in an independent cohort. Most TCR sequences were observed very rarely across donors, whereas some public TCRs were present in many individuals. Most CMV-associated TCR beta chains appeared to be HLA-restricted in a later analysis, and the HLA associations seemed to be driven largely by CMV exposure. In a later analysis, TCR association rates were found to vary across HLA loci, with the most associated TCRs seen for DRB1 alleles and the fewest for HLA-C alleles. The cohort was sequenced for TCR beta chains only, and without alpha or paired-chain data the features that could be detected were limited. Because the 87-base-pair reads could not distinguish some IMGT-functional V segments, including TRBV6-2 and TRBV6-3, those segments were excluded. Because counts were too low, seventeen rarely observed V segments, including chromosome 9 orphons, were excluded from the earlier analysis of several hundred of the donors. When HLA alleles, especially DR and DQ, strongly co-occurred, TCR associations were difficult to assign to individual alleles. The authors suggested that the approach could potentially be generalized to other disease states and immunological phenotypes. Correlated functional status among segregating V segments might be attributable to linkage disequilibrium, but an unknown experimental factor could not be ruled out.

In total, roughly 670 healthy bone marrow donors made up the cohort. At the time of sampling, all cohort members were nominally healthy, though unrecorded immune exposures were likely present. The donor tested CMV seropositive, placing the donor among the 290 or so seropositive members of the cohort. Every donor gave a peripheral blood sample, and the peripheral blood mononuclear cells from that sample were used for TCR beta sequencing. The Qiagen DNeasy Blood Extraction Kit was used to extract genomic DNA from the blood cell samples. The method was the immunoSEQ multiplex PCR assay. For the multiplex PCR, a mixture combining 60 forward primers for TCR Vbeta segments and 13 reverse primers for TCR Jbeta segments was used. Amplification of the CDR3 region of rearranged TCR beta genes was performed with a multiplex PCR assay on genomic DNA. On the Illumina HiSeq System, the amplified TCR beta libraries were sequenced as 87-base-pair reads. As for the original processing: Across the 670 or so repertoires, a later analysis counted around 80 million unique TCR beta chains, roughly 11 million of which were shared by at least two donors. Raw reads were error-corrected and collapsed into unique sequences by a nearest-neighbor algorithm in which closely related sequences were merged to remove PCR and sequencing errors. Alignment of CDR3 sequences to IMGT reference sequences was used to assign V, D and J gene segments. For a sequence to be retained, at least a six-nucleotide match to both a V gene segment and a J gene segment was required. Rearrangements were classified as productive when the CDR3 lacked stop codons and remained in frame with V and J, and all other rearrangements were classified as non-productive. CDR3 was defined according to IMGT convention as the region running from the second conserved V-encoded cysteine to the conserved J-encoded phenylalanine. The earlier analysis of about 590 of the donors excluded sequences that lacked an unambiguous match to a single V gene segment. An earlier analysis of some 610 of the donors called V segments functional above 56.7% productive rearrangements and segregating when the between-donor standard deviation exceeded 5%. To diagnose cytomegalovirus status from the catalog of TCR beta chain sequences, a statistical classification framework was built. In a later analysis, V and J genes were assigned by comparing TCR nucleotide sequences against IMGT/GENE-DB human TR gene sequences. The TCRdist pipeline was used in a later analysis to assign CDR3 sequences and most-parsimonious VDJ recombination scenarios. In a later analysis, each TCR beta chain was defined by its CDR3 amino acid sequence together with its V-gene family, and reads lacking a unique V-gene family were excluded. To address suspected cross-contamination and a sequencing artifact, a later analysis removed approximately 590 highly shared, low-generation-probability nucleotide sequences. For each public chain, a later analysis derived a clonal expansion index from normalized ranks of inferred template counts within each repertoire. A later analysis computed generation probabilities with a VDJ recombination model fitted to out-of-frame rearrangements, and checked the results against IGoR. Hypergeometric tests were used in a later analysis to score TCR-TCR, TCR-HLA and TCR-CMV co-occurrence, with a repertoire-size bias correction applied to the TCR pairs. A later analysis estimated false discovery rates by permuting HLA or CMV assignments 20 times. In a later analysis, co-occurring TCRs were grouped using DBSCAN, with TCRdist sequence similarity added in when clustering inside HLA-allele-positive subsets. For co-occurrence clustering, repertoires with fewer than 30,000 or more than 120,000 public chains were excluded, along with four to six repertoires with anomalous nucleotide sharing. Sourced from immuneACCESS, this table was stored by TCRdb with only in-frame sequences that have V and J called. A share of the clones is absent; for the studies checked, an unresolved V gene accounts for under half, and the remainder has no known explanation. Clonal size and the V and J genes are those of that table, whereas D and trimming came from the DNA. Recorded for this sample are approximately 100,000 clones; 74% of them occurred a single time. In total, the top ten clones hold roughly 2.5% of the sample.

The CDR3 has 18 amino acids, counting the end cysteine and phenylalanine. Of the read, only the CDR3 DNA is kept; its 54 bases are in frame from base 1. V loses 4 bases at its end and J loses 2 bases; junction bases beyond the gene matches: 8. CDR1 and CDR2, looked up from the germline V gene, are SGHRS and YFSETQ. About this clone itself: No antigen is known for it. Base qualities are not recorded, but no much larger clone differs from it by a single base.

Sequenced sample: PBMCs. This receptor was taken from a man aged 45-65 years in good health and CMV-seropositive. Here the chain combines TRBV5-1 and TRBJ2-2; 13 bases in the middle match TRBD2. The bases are TGCGCCAGCAGCATGCGACTAGCGGGAGGCTTAAACACCGGGGAGCTGTTTTTT. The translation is CASSMRLAGGLNTGELFF.